The clone carrying this T cell receptor (beta chain) has more than one count but fewer than ten. Antigen specificity is unknown. Original data processing: Using the CDR3 differences seen across clinicopathological groups, the authors built a distant-metastasis classifier for papillary thyroid cancer, which was meant to discriminate distant-metastatic patients. MiXCR was used by TCRdb to re-call the PCR reads. TCRdb, not the original authors, processed these V and J calls. The table shows 15,000 to 20,000 clones, with 28% occurring only once. The CDR3 sequence is 15 residues long. V lost 3 bases to trimming and J lost 5 bases, with 16 bases between them. Germline lookup yields CDR1 SNHLY and CDR2 FYNNEI. This sample is drawn from a study of metastatic and nonmetastatic thyroid tumors. As for the study in general: Blood and tumor or nodule tissue repertoires from malignant and benign thyroid patients were compared.

Patients were all untreated before their thyroid surgery. General study results and limits: Across blood and tumor, TCR beta diversity in malignant thyroid tumors was reportedly significantly higher than in benign nodules.

The V call is TRBV2, the J call TRBJ1-2, with TRBD1 as a possible D gene (6 bases). What was sequenced was tumor tissue. The source of this sequence is a female donor with papillary thyroid cancer or a benign thyroid nodule (not recorded which). Some clones in this sample may be carry-over from other donors' samples. In nucleotides, the CDR3 is TGTGCCAGCAGTGACCCGGACAGAAGCCCTTATGGCTACACCTTC. It yields the protein CASSDPDRSPYGYTF.